The 15 T cell receptor beta chains reported below all come from one sample, sequenced in a study of CD8 T cells in ankylosing spondylitis. A single record per CDR3 protein comes from TCRdb applying MiXCR to the 5' RACE reads. This table has some 220,000 distinct CDR3 sequences, roughly 8.2% appearing once. Sequencing was done on a sample of blood, either unsorted or a sorted T cell fraction (not recorded which). The receptors derive from a female donor with ankylosing spondylitis or in good health (not recorded which).

The rearrangement uses TRBV7-9 and TRBJ2-7; D might be TRBD2 (5 bases). The germline CDR1 and CDR2 sequences are SEHNR and FQNEAQ (reference sequence). Trimming took 10 bases from V and 0 from J, leaving 10 bases between them. The CDR3 runs to 12 residues. The CDR3 sequence: CAILGGSYEQYF. The CDR3 bases are TGTGCCATCCTAGGAGGCTCCTACGAGCAGTACTTC. The variable domain in full, completed from reference TRBV7-9 and TRBJ2-7, reads DTGVSQNPRHKITKRGQNVTFRCDPISEHNRLYWYRQTLGQGPEFLTYFQNEAQLEKSRLLSDRFSAERPKGSFSTLEIQRTEQGDSAMYLCAILGGSYEQYFGPGTRLTVT.

This clonotype was detected ten times or more. V and J are TRBV18 and TRBJ2-7; 9 bases agree with TRBD2. V dropped 3 bases and J dropped 0; count of bases not matched to a gene: 9. The CDR3 spans 17 residues. Germline CDR1 reads KGHSH; CDR2 reads LQKENI. The CDR3: CASSPGSGRQGSYEQYF. CDR3 DNA sequence: TGTGCCAGCTCACCCGGGAGCGGGAGGCAGGGCTCCTACGAGCAGTACTTC.

The chain recombines TRBV18 with TRBJ2-5; unclear D gene. The germline V gene has CDR1 KGHSH and CDR2 LQKENI. V lost 6 bases to trimming and J lost 5 bases, with 7 bases between them. The length of the CDR3 is 11 residues. CDR3 DNA: TGTGCCAGCTCGACCGGCGAGACCCAGTACTTC. Protein product: CASSTGETQYF.

This clonotype was found many times. The V call is TRBV20-1, the J call TRBJ2-1, with 10 bases fitting TRBD2. CDR3 length: 17 residues. V was clipped by 6 bases and J by 2 bases; unmatched bases: 13. The germline gives CDR1 DFQATT, CDR2 SNEGSKA (reference sequence). CDR3 loop: CSARASGRQLTYNEQFF. Here the CDR3 DNA reads TGCAGTGCGAGGGCTAGCGGGAGACAATTGACCTACAATGAGCAGTTCTTC.

This clonotype was counted many times. J is TRBJ2-7 and V is TRBV24-1; D is ambiguous. Trimming removed 5 bases from V and 4 bases from J, with 5 bases in between. There are 11 residues in the CDR3. Germline V gene data show CDR1 as KGHDR and CDR2 as SFDVKD. The DNA for the CDR3 is TGTGCCACCAGTGTCGGTTACGAGCAGTACTTC. This sequence encodes CATSVGYEQYF.

This clonotype was detected many times. The chain uses TRBV4-3 and TRBJ2-1; tentatively, D is TRBD2 (6 bases). The V end lost 0 bases, the J end lost 3 bases, and 15 bases lay between the germline ends. The CDR3 sequence is 17 residues long. Per germline, CDR1 LGHNA and CDR2 YSLEER. CDR3: CASSQDLPAGRYNEQFF. The DNA for the CDR3 is TGCGCCAGCAGCCAAGATCTACCAGCGGGTCGCTACAATGAGCAGTTCTTC.

The J gene is TRBJ2-3, the V gene TRBV5-1, with 7 bases identical to TRBD1. The V gene end was trimmed by 4 bases and the J gene end by 2 bases; junction bases not matched to a gene: 1. Germline assignment: CDR1 SGHRS and CDR2 YFSETQ. The CDR3 contains 13 residues. The CDR3 DNA sequence: TGCGCCAGCAGCGGGACAGTCACAGATACGCAGTATTTT. This codes for CASSGTVTDTQYF.

This chain links TRBV11-2 with TRBJ1-6, with D maybe TRBD1 (6 bases). Germline V lookup: CDR1 SGHAT, CDR2 FQNNGV. With 2 bases removed from V and 3 bases from J, the gap between germline ends came to 14 bases. The CDR3 is 17 amino acids. The CDR3 region has the DNA TGTGCCAGCAGCTTAAGACCAGGGGTGAGCTATAATTCACCCCTCCACTTT. Translation gives CASSLRPGVSYNSPLHF.

This clonotype showed up many times. The CDR3 loop is CASRRQVNTEAFF. CDR3 nucleotide sequence: TGTGCCAGCAGACGACAGGTGAACACTGAAGCTTTCTTT. The V and J genes are TRBV6-1 and TRBJ1-1; TRBD1 might be the D (6 bases). The V end was cut by 6 bases, the J end by 0 bases, with 8 bases between. The CDR3 extends over 13 amino acids. Germline loops: CDR1 MNHNS, CDR2 SASEGT.

The V and J genes are TRBV6-2 or TRBV6-3 and TRBJ1-6; no firm D call. CDR1 and CDR2 (germline): MNHEY, SVGEGT. The germline V and J ends were trimmed by 8 bases and 5 bases, with 10 bases remaining between them. This CDR3 comprises 13 residues. As DNA, the CDR3 is TGTGCCAGCTCCAGGACGAATAATTCACCCCTCCACTTT. Translation: CASSRTNNSPLHF.

This clonotype was recorded at least ten times. The chain uses TRBV28 and TRBJ1-5; D is uncertain. Germline CDR1 is MDHEN and CDR2 is SYDVKM. The CDR3 totals 16 residues. Trimming left V 5 bases short and J 3 bases short, with 17 bases between. Here the CDR3 reads CASSPSGGWNNQPQHF. CDR3 sequence (DNA): TGTGCCAGCAGTCCCTCGGGAGGTTGGAACAATCAGCCCCAGCATTTT. The whole variable domain, filled in from reference TRBV28 and TRBJ1-5, reads DVKVTQSSRYLVKRTGEKVFLECVQDMDHENMFWYRQDPGLGLRLIYFSYDVKMKEKGDIPEGYSVSREKKERFSLILESASTNQTSMYLCASSPSGGWNNQPQHFGDGTRLSIL.

This clonotype was counted many times. The rearrangement links TRBV12-3 or TRBV12-4 to TRBJ2-7; D ambiguous. V was shortened by 3 bases and J by 6 bases, with 9 bases between the two germline ends. The CDR3 loop spans 12 amino acids. CDR3 sequence: CASSLGKAEQYF. CDR3 bases: TGTGCCAGCAGTTTGGGAAAGGCCGAGCAGTACTTC.

This clonotype was counted at least ten times. This chain connects TRBV12-3 or TRBV12-4 to TRBJ1-5; TRBD1 matches at 9 bases. V shed 6 bases and J 4 bases; nucleotides not matched to a gene: 1. This CDR3 contains 13 residues. The DNA for the CDR3 is TGTGCCAGCAGAGGACAGGGGAATCAGCCCCAGCATTTT. It specifies CASRGQGNQPQHF.

This clonotype was found a few times. V usage is TRBV24-1 and J usage is TRBJ2-6; no clear D gene. Germline-derived CDR1 and CDR2 are KGHDR and SFDVKD. The CDR3 is 16 residues long. Trimming removed 3 bases at V and 2 bases at J, with 10 bases between. CDR3 DNA: TGTGCCACCAGTGATCCCTCGAGGACTGGGGCCAACGTCCTGACTTTC. Amino acid sequence: CATSDPSRTGANVLTF.

With regard to this clonotype: A much larger clone lies one base from this, so it may be a read error. The V gene is TRBV19, the J gene TRBJ1-1, with 11 bases fitting TRBD1. CDR3 length: 13 residues. The J segment lost 6 bases and the V segment lost 10 bases, leaving 7 bases of the junction unmatched. Germline V lookup: CDR1 LNHDA, CDR2 SQIVND (reference sequence). The CDR3 DNA is TGTGCCACTAGGACAGGGGGCGGAGCTGAAGCTTTCTTT. Its protein is CATRTGGGAEAFF.